This T cell receptor (beta chain) was captured in a study of T cell responses to AZD1222 COVID-19 vaccine. Turning to the study itself: Analyses pooled second doses at about 4 or about 12 weeks.

Study results and limitations: Clonal diversity may have been underestimated in mostly white British donors. Along spike, vaccine-associated CD4 TCRs were found throughout, with dominance at 160-218 and 743-854.

A remark on this clone: The antigen is undetermined.

The CDR3 runs 15 residues. The V end was cut by 0 bases, the J end by 1 base, with 9 bases between. Germline V CDR1 and CDR2: LGHNA, YNFKEQ. Profiling relied on immunoSEQ multiplex PCR, and the TCRdb table lists in-frame clones only, not all of them. This sample has approximately 120,000 clones, with around 90% found just once. The clonotype comes from an adult in good health. V usage is TRBV4-2 and J usage is TRBJ1-1; D possibly corresponds to TRBD1 (5 bases). The sequences come from peripheral blood, collected on day 0 of AZD1222 vaccination. The CDR3 region is CASSQEGLRNTEAFF. CDR3 nucleotide sequence: TGTGCCAGCAGCCAAGAGGGACTTCGGAACACTGAAGCTTTCTTT.